Below, 23 T cell receptor beta chains from the same sample are listed, as sequenced in a study of monozygotic twins with cystic fibrosis. Profiled with immunoSEQ multiplex PCR; TCRdb holds only in-frame clones, not every one. This table holds just over 35,000 clones, under 95% found once. Sequenced sample: blood. These TCRs come from a boy younger than 10 with cystic fibrosis.

This clone has just one count. This chain uses TRBV7-8 with TRBJ1-5; 7 bases agree with TRBD1. Germline CDR1 is SGHVS and CDR2 is FQNEAQ. V lost 1 base, J lost 6 bases, and 3 bases stayed unmatched. The CDR3 contains 14 residues. CDR3 in amino acids: CASSLGDRAQPQHF. The CDR3 DNA follows: TGTGCCAGCAGCTTAGGCGACAGGGCTCAGCCCCAGCATTTT.

The count of this clone is one. The chain links TRBV19 to TRBJ1-2; D remains ambiguous. The V gene's germline CDR1 is LNHDA and CDR2 SQIVND (reference sequence). The CDR3 consists of 13 residues. The V end lost 8 bases, the J end lost 1 base, and 11 bases lay between the germline ends. The CDR3 region is CASHSGDNYGYTF. In nucleotides, the CDR3 is TGTGCCAGTCATTCCGGTGATAACTATGGCTACACCTTC.

This clone was detected only a few times. J is TRBJ1-6 and V is TRBV5-6; no clear D. Germline V gene lookup returns CDR1 SGHDT and CDR2 YYEEEE. CDR3 length: 15 amino acids. Deletions cut 2 bases from V and 5 bases from J, with 11 bases between. As DNA, the CDR3 is TGTGCCAGCAGCTTTTTGGGTGGGAATAATTCACCCCTCCACTTT. Amino acid sequence: CASSFLGGNNSPLHF.

The chain uses TRBV14 and TRBJ2-3; 8 bases map to TRBD2. The germline gives CDR1 SGHDN, CDR2 FVKESK. This CDR3 has 20 amino acids. J gave up 3 bases and V 0 bases, and 17 bases lay outside the gene matches. CDR3 in DNA: TGTGCCAGCAGCCAAGATCTTCGAGCGGGGGATGTATGGGGGACAGATACGCAGTATTTT. Translation gives CASSQDLRAGDVWGTDTQYF.

This chain connects TRBV29-1 to TRBJ1-5; D possibly corresponds to TRBD1 (5 bases). V was clipped by 6 bases and J by 1 base, with 13 bases between them. The CDR3 runs to 14 residues. In germline, CDR1 is SQVTM, CDR2 ANQGSEA. CDR3 bases: TGCAGCGTGGGGGGGGGAATGAGCAATCAGCCCCAGCATTTT. It is translated as CSVGGGMSNQPQHF.

The chain has TRBV13 and TRBJ1-5, with D possibly TRBD1 on 5 matching bases. Trimming removed 0 bases at V and 6 bases at J, with 9 bases between. CDR1 and CDR2 from the germline V gene are PRHDT and FYEKMQ (reference sequence). This CDR3 spans 14 amino acids. The CDR3 DNA reads as TGTGCCAGCAGCTTAGGGTCGGGGGGTCAGCCCCAGCATTTT. As protein: CASSLGSGGQPQHF.

J is TRBJ1-2 and V is TRBV5-1, with D perhaps matching TRBD1 (6 bases). Trimming took off 2 bases at V and 4 bases at J, with 15 bases between the two ends. The CDR3 loop spans 15 amino acids. Germline V lookup: CDR1 SGHRS, CDR2 YFSETQ. The CDR3 is CASSFGQEGGYGYTF. The CDR3 nucleotides are TGCGCCAGCAGCTTTGGGCAGGAGGGGGGCTATGGCTACACCTTC.

V usage is TRBV12-5 and J usage is TRBJ1-3, with D perhaps TRBD1 (5 bases). V lost 1 base and J 2 bases, leaving 12 bases between the germline ends. The germline V gene encodes CDR1 LGHNT and CDR2 FRNRAP. The CDR3 sequence is 16 residues long. CDR3 DNA: TGTGCTAGTGGTTTGGACCCCGGGGCCACTGGAAACACCATATATTTT. This gives the protein CASGLDPGATGNTIYF.

This chain joins TRBV7-2 and TRBJ2-1, with D perhaps matching TRBD1 or TRBD2 (6 bases each). CDR1 and CDR2 from the germline V gene are SGHTA and FQGNSA. Deletions cut 1 base from V and 4 bases from J, with 14 bases between. CDR3 size: 16 residues. The CDR3 DNA reads as TGTGCCAGCAGCTTAGTATTGGGGGGCCGGTACAATGAGCAGTTCTTC. Its translation is CASSLVLGGRYNEQFF.

This rearrangement joins TRBV7-9 to TRBJ1-1; D is uncertain. The CDR3 spans 12 residues. The germline CDR1 and CDR2 sequences are SEHNR and FQNEAQ (reference sequence). V was cut by 2 bases and J by 8 bases, with 9 bases left in between. The DNA for the CDR3 is TGTGCCAGCAGCTTATCGTCCAGGGAAGCTTTCTTT. Translated, it gives CASSLSSREAFF.

The chain is built from TRBV10-3 and TRBJ1-2; possible D gene TRBD1, 5 bases. Between the trimmed V and J ends, which lost 2 bases and 4 bases, there was a span of 5 bases. Germline V gene data show CDR1 as ENHRY and CDR2 as SYGVKD. This CDR3 has 12 residues. The CDR3 bases are TGTGCCATCAGTGAGGGGGCCTATGGCTACACCTTC. Protein product: CAISEGAYGYTF.

This clone was seen more than once but under ten times. V gene TRBV7-3 combines with J gene TRBJ2-1; the D gene is possibly TRBD2 (5 bases). There are 13 residues in the CDR3. CDR1 and CDR2 (germline): SGHTA, FQGTGA. Trimming shortened V by 6 bases and J by 10 bases, and 16 bases separated the two germline ends. The CDR3 DNA sequence: TGTGCCAGCAGTCTTAGCGTGGTCGGGGAGCAGTTCTTC. It yields the protein CASSLSVVGEQFF.

The chain has TRBV19 and TRBJ2-3; TRBD1 might be the D (7 bases). The V end lost 9 bases, the J end lost 10 bases, and 26 bases lay between the germline ends. Germline V gene sequence: CDR1 LNHDA, CDR2 SQIVND (reference sequence). The CDR3 totals 15 residues. CDR3 bases: TGTGCCAGCGGCTCCGGAGGGACAGCCCTAGGTCCGCAGTATTTT. Protein sequence: CASGSGGTALGPQYF. The whole variable domain, remainder taken from reference TRBV19 and TRBJ2-3, is DGGITQSPKYLFRKEGQNVTLSCEQNLNHDAMYWYRQDPGQGLRLIYYSQIVNDFQKGDIAEGYSVSREKKESFPLTVTSAQKNPTAFYLCASGSGGTALGPQYFGPGTRLTVL.

This rearrangement joins TRBV11-3 to TRBJ2-2, with 9 bases matching TRBD1. The V segment lost 4 bases and the J segment 6 bases; nucleotides outside the gene matches: 0. The CDR3 contains 13 residues. Germline CDR1 reads SGHNT; CDR2 reads YENEEA. CDR3 nucleotides: TGTGCCAGCAGCTGGACAGGGGCCGGGGAGCTGTTTTTT. Residues: CASSWTGAGELFF.

The J gene is TRBJ2-7, the V gene TRBV7-2; D is undetermined. V was trimmed by 1 base and J by 3 bases, leaving 7 bases between them. CDR1 is SGHTA and CDR2 is FQGNSA in the germline V gene. The CDR3 totals 13 residues. CDR3 residues: CASSLGLNYEQYF. The CDR3 nucleotides are TGTGCCAGCAGCTTAGGCCTAAACTACGAGCAGTACTTC.

The sample holds a few counts of this clone. The junction differs from germline at one of its ends, possibly a read error. The chain joins TRBV2 to TRBJ1-1; D remains unclear. CDR1 is SNHLY, CDR2 FYNNEI, per germline. This CDR3 comprises 10 residues. In DNA, the CDR3 is TGTGCCAGCAGTTACACGGAAGCTTTCTTT. Translation gives CASSYTEAFF. The full variable domain, with the rest looked up from reference TRBV2 and TRBJ1-1, is EPEVTQTPSHQVTQMGQEVILRCVPISNHLYFYWYRQILGQKVEFLVSFYNNEISEKSEIFDDQFSVERPDGSNFTLKIRSTKLEDSAMYFCASSYTEAFFGQGTRLTVV.

The chain recombines TRBV5-1 with TRBJ1-1, with 10 bases identical to TRBD1. The germline V gene encodes CDR1 SGHRS and CDR2 YFSETQ. The CDR3 has 15 residues. V trimming: 4 bases; J trimming: 1 base; junction bases outside the gene matches: 4. CDR3: CASSLGQGENTEAFF. CDR3 nucleotides: TGCGCCAGCAGCCTAGGACAGGGGGAGAACACTGAAGCTTTCTTT.

This chain joins TRBV7-9 and TRBJ1-2; D may be TRBD1 (6 bases). Germline V gene sequence: CDR1 SEHNR, CDR2 FQNEAQ (reference sequence). The CDR3 contains 11 residues. The V and J ends lost 4 bases and 8 bases respectively, with 8 bases between them. CDR3 in DNA: TGTGCCAGCAGCTCAACAGGGGGCTACACCTTC. Its translation: CASSSTGGYTF.

The V call is TRBV7-9, the J call TRBJ2-5; TRBD1 agrees at 7 bases. Germline V gene sequence: CDR1 SEHNR, CDR2 FQNEAQ (reference sequence). The CDR3 covers 13 residues. After removal of 3 bases from V and 3 bases from J, the junction contained 1 base not matched to a gene. The CDR3 DNA follows: TGTGCCAGCAGCTTTGACAGGGAAGAGACCCAGTACTTC. It is translated as CASSFDREETQYF.

The chain couples TRBV9 to TRBJ1-3, with a weak D call TRBD1 (5 bases). The ends were cut back, 4 bases at V and 0 bases at J, with 11 bases in the middle. Germline CDR1 SGDLS, CDR2 YYNGEE. The CDR3 is 15 amino acids. As DNA, the CDR3 is TGTGCCAGCAGCCGGGACCGCAGCTCTGGAAACACCATATATTTT. It is translated as CASSRDRSSGNTIYF.

This clone was recorded a few times. The chain couples TRBV6-5 to TRBJ2-2, with 10 bases identical to TRBD1. V lost 4 bases, J lost 4 bases, and 0 bases stayed unmatched. The CDR3 totals 14 residues. The V gene's germline CDR1 is MNHEY and CDR2 SVGAGI. CDR3 region: CASSWDRGTGELFF. In DNA form, the CDR3 reads TGTGCCAGCAGTTGGGACAGGGGCACCGGGGAGCTGTTTTTT.

The chain employs TRBV5-3 and TRBJ1-6; the match to TRBD1 covers 10 bases. TRBV5-3 is classed as an ORF, of uncertain function. V shed 0 bases and J 6 bases; nucleotides not matched to a gene: 3. The CDR3 consists of 16 residues. The CDR3 spells CARSLAGTGVNSPLHF. The CDR3 DNA reads as TGTGCCAGAAGCTTGGCCGGGACAGGGGTTAATTCACCCCTCCACTTT.

This clone occurred once. This sequence joins TRBV6-5 and TRBJ1-4; no clear D gene. The CDR3 runs to 12 residues. The germline V gene has CDR1 MNHEY and CDR2 SVGAGI. V lost 5 bases to trimming and J lost 16 bases, with 17 bases between them. The CDR3 here is CASSPTASQQFF. The CDR3 DNA reads TGTGCCAGCAGTCCAACGGCGAGTCAGCAGTTTTTT.